The 17 T cell receptor beta chains presented below share a single source sample, sequenced in a study of OX40 agonist ivuxolimab in advanced cancers. The protocol was immunoSEQ multiplex PCR, while the TCRdb copy is restricted to in-frame clones and leaves out a portion. This sample has roughly 48,000 clones; approximately 88% occur once, and the top ten carry roughly 1.1%. This specimen consisted of CD4+ or CD8+ T cells sorted from blood, obtained in a trial of the OX40 agonist ivuxolimab. These receptors were obtained from an adult with an advanced solid tumor such as melanoma, head and neck, liver or kidney cancer.

In regard to this clone: A read error may produce the germline difference seen at one junction end. This chain joins TRBV7-7 and TRBJ2-5, with 8 bases fitting TRBD2. The CDR3 totals 15 residues. The germline V gene has CDR1 SSHAT and CDR2 FNYEAQ (reference sequence). Here the CDR3 reads CASSSGGGPTETQYF. CDR3 sequence (DNA): TGTGCTAGCAGCTCCGGGGGGGGCCCCACGGAGACCCAGTACTTC.

The chain is built from TRBV5-4 and TRBJ2-5, with D uncertain. Germline CDR1 is SGHNT and CDR2 is YYREEE (reference sequence). The CDR3 covers 14 residues. V lost 3 bases and J 1 base, leaving 10 bases between the germline ends. The DNA of the CDR3 is TGTGCCAGCAGCTCTGGAACGGCCCAAGAGACCCAGTACTTC. The encoded protein is CASSSGTAQETQYF.

The chain has TRBV5-1 and TRBJ2-5; D ambiguous. Deletions cut 2 bases from V and 5 bases from J, with 16 bases between. Germline assignment: CDR1 SGHRS and CDR2 YFSETQ. The CDR3 spans 15 residues. CDR3 residues: CASSLGNSLGETQYF. DNA for the CDR3: TGCGCCAGCAGCTTAGGAAACAGTTTGGGGGAGACCCAGTACTTC.

The rearrangement uses TRBV10-3 and TRBJ2-3, with 7 positions matching TRBD1. This CDR3 comprises 17 residues. Germline trimming cut 6 bases from V and 3 bases from J; bases unmatched to any gene: 15. Per the germline V gene, CDR1 is ENHRY and CDR2 is SYGVKD. The CDR3 DNA reads TGTGCCATCAGCGTAGACAGGGACGGTGGTGTGACAGATACGCAGTATTTT. Protein sequence: CAISVDRDGGVTDTQYF.

This clone has more than one count but fewer than ten. The rearrangement links TRBV30 to TRBJ1-2; weak D call: TRBD1 (5 bases). The germline V and J ends were trimmed by 0 bases and 8 bases, with 13 bases remaining between them. The germline gives CDR1 GTSNPN, CDR2 SVGIG (reference sequence). CDR3 length equals 13 residues. The CDR3 spells CAWSVKGVNGYTF. The CDR3 coding sequence is TGTGCCTGGAGTGTAAAAGGGGTAAACGGCTACACCTTC.

The chain employs TRBV19 and TRBJ2-1, with D unresolved. This CDR3 is built from 17 residues. Trimming cost V 6 bases and J 10 bases, with 28 bases left between them. CDR1 LNHDA and CDR2 SQIVND come from the germline V gene (reference sequence). This CDR3 reads CASRMRSSASYNEEQFF. CDR3 sequence (DNA): TGTGCCAGTAGAATGCGGAGTTCGGCCTCCTACAATGAGGAGCAGTTCTTC.

The chain employs TRBV19 and TRBJ2-6; the match to TRBD1 covers 7 bases. The V and J ends lost 4 bases and 2 bases, in that order; junction bases with no gene match: 2. The CDR3 is 15 residues long. CDR1 and CDR2 (germline): LNHDA, SQIVND (reference sequence). CDR3 amino acids: CASSKTGTGANVLTF. The CDR3 nucleotides read TGTGCCAGTAGTAAGACAGGGACTGGGGCCAACGTCCTGACTTTC. Filled out from reference TRBV19 and TRBJ2-6, the complete variable domain reads DGGITQSPKYLFRKEGQNVTLSCEQNLNHDAMYWYRQDPGQGLRLIYYSQIVNDFQKGDIAEGYSVSREKKESFPLTVTSAQKNPTAFYLCASSKTGTGANVLTFGAGSRLTVL.

The rearrangement uses TRBV2 and TRBJ2-7; TRBD1 agrees at 8 bases. With 7 bases clipped from V and 2 bases from J, the junction kept 7 bases outside the gene matches. This CDR3 is 14 amino acids long. Germline V gene lookup returns CDR1 SNHLY and CDR2 FYNNEI. The CDR3 nucleotides are TGTGCCAGCACCCCGAACAGGGGGACCTACGAGCAGTACTTC. Protein sequence: CASTPNRGTYEQYF. Full variable domain (remainder filled in from reference TRBV2 and TRBJ2-7): EPEVTQTPSHQVTQMGQEVILRCVPISNHLYFYWYRQILGQKVEFLVSFYNNEISEKSEIFDDQFSVERPDGSNFTLKIRSTKLEDSAMYFCASTPNRGTYEQYFGPGTRLTVT.

The chain is built from TRBV21-1 and TRBJ1-5. TRBV21-1 represents a pseudogene. This CDR3 has 14 residues. In DNA, the CDR3 is TGTGCCAGCAGGGGAGGAGCGGGCAATCAGCCCCAGCATTTT. It translates to CASRGGAGNQPQHF.

This clone appeared once. The rearrangement uses TRBV7-2 and TRBJ2-5; tentatively, D is TRBD1 or TRBD2 (6 bases each). The CDR3 has 15 amino acids. V was cut by 5 bases and J by 1 base, with 14 bases left in between. Per germline, CDR1 SGHTA and CDR2 FQGNSA. The CDR3 reads CASSPRGAGQETQYF. The CDR3 nucleotides read TGTGCCAGCAGCCCGAGGGGGGCGGGCCAAGAGACCCAGTACTTC.

The CDR3 here is CATSRDRGVNYGYTF. Written as DNA, the CDR3 is TGTGCCACCAGCAGGGACAGGGGCGTTAACTATGGCTACACCTTC. J is TRBJ1-2 and V is TRBV15; 9 nucleotides match TRBD1. The V segment lost 3 bases and the J segment 1 base; nucleotides outside the gene matches: 3. CDR1 LNHNV and CDR2 YYDKDF come from the germline V gene (reference sequence). The CDR3 contains 15 residues.

The V call is TRBV19, the J call TRBJ2-2, with D perhaps TRBD2 (7 bases). Germline CDR1 and CDR2: LNHDA and SQIVND (reference sequence). The length of the CDR3 is 15 residues. The V gene lost 2 bases and the J gene lost 3 bases, with 10 bases spanning the gap. The CDR3 reads CASSIRGGDTGELFF. CDR3 bases: TGTGCCAGTAGTATAAGAGGGGGGGACACCGGGGAGCTGTTTTTT. The entire variable domain, with the rest obtained from reference TRBV19 and TRBJ2-2, is as follows: DGGITQSPKYLFRKEGQNVTLSCEQNLNHDAMYWYRQDPGQGLRLIYYSQIVNDFQKGDIAEGYSVSREKKESFPLTVTSAQKNPTAFYLCASSIRGGDTGELFFGEGSRLTVL.

Note on this clone: The sample carries other DNA sequences with the same CDR3. This chain uses TRBV29-1 with TRBJ2-7; D is unresolved. This CDR3 is 12 amino acids long. The V gene's germline CDR1 is SQVTM and CDR2 ANQGSEA. V was trimmed by 3 bases and J by 0 bases, leaving 6 bases between them. In nucleotides, the CDR3 is TGCAGCGTTGAGGCAGGCTCCTACGAGCAGTACTTC. Translating it yields CSVEAGSYEQYF.

This clone was detected once. The rearrangement uses TRBV4-1 and TRBJ2-7; 8 nucleotides agree with TRBD2. The germline gives CDR1 MGHRA, CDR2 YSYEKL. There are 17 residues in the CDR3. J gave up 2 bases and V 0 bases, and 9 bases lay outside the gene matches. CDR3 coding DNA: TGCGCCAGCAGCCAAGAGTCCACTAGCGGACTAACCTACGAGCAGTACTTC. Amino acid sequence: CASSQESTSGLTYEQYF.

CDR3 amino acids: CASSRTRKELISYEQYF. The CDR3 region has the DNA TGTGCCAGCAGCCGGACTAGAAAGGAACTGATCTCCTACGAGCAGTACTTC. This rearrangement joins TRBV5-6 to TRBJ2-7; 7 bases align to TRBD2. In germline, CDR1 is SGHDT, CDR2 YYEEEE. V was clipped by 4 bases and J by 0 bases; unmatched bases: 13. The CDR3 length is 17 residues.

The gene calls are TRBV4-2 and TRBJ1-2, with TRBD1 identical over 8 bases. CDR1 is LGHNA and CDR2 is YNFKEQ in the germline V gene. V was clipped by 1 base and J by 8 bases; unmatched bases: 12. The CDR3 runs 16 residues. The CDR3 loop is CASSQAARGQERGYTF. The DNA for the CDR3 is TGTGCCAGCAGCCAAGCGGCCAGGGGGCAAGAAAGAGGCTACACCTTC.

The genes are TRBV19 and TRBJ1-4; D is perhaps TRBD1 (5 bases). The germline V gene has CDR1 LNHDA and CDR2 SQIVND (reference sequence). V was cut by 6 bases and J by 0 bases, with 14 bases left in between. This CDR3 has 16 amino acids. CDR3 nucleotide sequence: TGTGCCAGTAGCCTCCCCGGGACTGCAACTAATGAAAAACTGTTTTTT. Its translation is CASSLPGTATNEKLFF.